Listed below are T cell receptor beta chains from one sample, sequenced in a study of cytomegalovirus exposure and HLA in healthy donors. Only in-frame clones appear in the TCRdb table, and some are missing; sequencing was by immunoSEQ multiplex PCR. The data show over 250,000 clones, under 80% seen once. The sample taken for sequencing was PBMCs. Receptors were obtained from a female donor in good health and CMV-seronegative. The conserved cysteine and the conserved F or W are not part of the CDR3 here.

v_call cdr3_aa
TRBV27 ASRPEGLAGDRDTQY
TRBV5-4 ASSPTQGRTDTQY
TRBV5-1 ASSLGLAENEQF
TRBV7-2 ASSFPGGNEQF
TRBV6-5 ASSYSIDRVGEKLF
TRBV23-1 ASKLHNRTSGYEQY
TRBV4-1 ASSQRGRDEKLF
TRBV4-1 ASSQASREGRETQY
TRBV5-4 ASSRGYTEAF
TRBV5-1 ASSPPSNTGELF
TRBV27 ASGRLALYNEQF
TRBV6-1 ASSWSGNQPQH
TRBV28 ASSSNGYASVDLYNEQF
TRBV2 ASTVTGNYGYT
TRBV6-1 ATEGLADYEQY
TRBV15 ATSMPGEQETQY
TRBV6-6 ASRWGGGLNTEAF
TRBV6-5 ASSYDFTGELF
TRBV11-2 ASSSRGGNTIY
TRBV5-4 ASSLQGHMVTGELF
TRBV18 ASSPPGQGNTDTQY
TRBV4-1 ASSLTGTSSYEQY
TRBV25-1 ASSNPGTGGSGYT
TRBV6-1 ASRDTQVTGNTIY
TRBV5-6 ASSLAHYRDNEQF
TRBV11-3 ASSLLAPGGSEQY
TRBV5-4 ASKLGLAGGSHTGELF
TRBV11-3 ASSPGGAEQY
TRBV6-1 ATGYVKDTEAF
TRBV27 ASSLRPPDRGTYEQY
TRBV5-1 ASRLAGPGANVLT
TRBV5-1 ASSFDPRSTIY
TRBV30 AWTAGRHNYGYT
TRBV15 ATSRGGSTSYSEQF
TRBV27 ASLGQGARGYGYT